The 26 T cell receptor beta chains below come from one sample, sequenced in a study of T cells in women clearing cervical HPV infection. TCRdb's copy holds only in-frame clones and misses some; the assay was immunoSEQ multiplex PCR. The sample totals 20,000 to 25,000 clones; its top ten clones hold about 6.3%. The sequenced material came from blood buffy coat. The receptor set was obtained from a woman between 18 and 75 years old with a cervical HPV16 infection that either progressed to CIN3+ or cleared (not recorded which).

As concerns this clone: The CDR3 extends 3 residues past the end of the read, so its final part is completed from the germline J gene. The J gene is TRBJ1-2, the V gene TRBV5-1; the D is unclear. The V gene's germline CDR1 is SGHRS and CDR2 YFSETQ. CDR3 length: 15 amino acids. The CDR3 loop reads CASSFEDAGTDTYTF. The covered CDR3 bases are TGCGCCAGCAGCTTCGAAGATGCGGGCACAGATACC.

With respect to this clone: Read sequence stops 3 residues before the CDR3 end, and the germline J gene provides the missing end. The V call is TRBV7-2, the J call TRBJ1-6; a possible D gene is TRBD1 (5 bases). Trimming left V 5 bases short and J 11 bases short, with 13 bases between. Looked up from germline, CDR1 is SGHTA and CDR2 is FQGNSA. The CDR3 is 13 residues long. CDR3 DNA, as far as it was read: TGTGCCAGCAGCCCACAGGAAGATCCACCC. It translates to CASSPQEDPP. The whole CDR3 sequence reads CASSPQEDPPLHF. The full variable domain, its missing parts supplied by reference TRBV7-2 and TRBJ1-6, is GAGVSQSPSNKVTEKGKDVELRCDPISGHTALYWYRQSLGQGLEFLIYFQGNSAPDKSGLPSDRFSAERTGGSVSTLTIQRTQQEDSAVYLCASSPQEDPPLHFGNGTRLTVT.

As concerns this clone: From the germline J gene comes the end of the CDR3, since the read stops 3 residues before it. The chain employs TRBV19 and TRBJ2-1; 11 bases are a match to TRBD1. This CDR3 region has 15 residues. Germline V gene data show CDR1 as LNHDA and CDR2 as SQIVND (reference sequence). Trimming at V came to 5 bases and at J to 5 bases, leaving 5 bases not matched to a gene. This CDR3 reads CASSSWDRGNNEQFF. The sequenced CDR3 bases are TGTGCCAGTAGTTCGTGGGACAGGGGGAACAATGAG.

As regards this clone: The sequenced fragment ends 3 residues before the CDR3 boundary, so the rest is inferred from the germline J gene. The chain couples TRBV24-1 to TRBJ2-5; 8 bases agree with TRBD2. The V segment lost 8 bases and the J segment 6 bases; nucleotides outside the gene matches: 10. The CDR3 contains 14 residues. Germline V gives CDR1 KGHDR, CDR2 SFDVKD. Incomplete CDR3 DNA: TGTGCCACCATGGCGGGAGGCCCCAGGAAGACC. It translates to CATMAGGPRKT. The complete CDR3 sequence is CATMAGGPRKTQYF.

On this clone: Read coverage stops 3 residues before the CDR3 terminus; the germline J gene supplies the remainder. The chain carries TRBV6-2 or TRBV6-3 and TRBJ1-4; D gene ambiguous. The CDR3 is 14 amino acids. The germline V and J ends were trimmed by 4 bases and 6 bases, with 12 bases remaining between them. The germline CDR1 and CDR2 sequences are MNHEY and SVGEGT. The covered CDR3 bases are TGTGCCAGCAGTTGGACCGGGGAGGATGAAAAA. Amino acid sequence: CASSWTGEDEK. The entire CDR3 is CASSWTGEDEKLFF.

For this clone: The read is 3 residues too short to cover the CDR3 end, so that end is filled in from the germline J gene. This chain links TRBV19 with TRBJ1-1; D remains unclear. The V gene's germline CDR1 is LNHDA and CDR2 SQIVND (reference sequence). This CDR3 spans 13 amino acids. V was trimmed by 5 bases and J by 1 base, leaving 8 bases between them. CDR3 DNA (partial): TGTGCCAGTAGTTACAACCAGAACACTGAA. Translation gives CASSYNQNTE. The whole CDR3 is CASSYNQNTEAFF.

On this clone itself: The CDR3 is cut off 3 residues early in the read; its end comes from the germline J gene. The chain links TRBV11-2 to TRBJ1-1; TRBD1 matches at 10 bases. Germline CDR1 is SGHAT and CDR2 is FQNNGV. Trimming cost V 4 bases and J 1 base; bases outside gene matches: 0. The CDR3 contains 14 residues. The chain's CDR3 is CASSWDRGNTEAFF. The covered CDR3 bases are TGTGCCAGCAGCTGGGACAGGGGGAACACTGAA.

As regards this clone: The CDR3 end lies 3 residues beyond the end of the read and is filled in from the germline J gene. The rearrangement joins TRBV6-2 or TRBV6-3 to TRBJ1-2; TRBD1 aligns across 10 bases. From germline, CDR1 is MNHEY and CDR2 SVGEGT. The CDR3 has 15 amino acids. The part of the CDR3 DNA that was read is TGTGCCAGCGGCCATTGGACAGGGGGACAGGATGAC. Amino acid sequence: CASGHWTGGQDD. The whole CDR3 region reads CASGHWTGGQDDYTF.

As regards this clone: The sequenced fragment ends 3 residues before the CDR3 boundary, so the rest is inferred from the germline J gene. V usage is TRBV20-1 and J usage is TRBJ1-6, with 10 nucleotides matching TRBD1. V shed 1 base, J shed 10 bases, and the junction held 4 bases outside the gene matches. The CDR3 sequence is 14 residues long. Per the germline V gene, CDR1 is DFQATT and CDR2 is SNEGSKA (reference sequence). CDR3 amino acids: CSARAGQGPSPLHF. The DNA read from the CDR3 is TGCAGTGCTAGAGCGGGACAGGGGCCCTCACCC.

CDR3 loop: CASSPQRTSGGYEQYF. CDR3 bases read: TGTGCCAGCTCACCTCAGCGGACTAGCGGAGGTTACGAG. This chain uses TRBV18 with TRBJ2-7, with 10 bases that match TRBD2. The read halts 3 residues ahead of the CDR3 end, with the missing end drawn from the germline J gene. The CDR3 has 16 amino acids. Trimming removed 3 bases from V and 4 bases from J; junction bases left unmatched: 9. Germline V gene sequence: CDR1 KGHSH, CDR2 LQKENI.

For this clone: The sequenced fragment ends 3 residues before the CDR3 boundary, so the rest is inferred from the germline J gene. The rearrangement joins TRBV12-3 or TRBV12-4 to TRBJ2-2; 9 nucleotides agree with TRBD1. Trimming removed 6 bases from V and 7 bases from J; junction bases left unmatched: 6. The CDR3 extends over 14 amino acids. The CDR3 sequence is CASSPGQGNGELFF. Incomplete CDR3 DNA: TGTGCCAGCAGCCCCGGACAGGGGAACGGGGAG.

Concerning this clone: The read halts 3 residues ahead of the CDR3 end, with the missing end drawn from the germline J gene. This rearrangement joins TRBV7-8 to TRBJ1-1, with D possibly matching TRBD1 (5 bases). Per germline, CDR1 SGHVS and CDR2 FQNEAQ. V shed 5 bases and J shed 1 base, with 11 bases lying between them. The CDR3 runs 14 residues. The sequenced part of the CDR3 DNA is TGTGCCAGCAGCCATGGGGGGGGGAACACTGAA. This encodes CASSHGGGNTE. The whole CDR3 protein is CASSHGGGNTEAFF.

Incomplete CDR3 DNA: TGTGCCAGCAGACGGGGGAGCGGGAGCAGGGAGACG. Amino acids: CASRRGSGSRET. Given in full, the CDR3 is CASRRGSGSRETQYF. This chain uses TRBV2 with TRBJ2-3, with 8 bases matching TRBD2. From the germline J gene comes the end of the CDR3, since the read stops 3 residues before it. Germline V lookup: CDR1 SNHLY, CDR2 FYNNEI. CDR3 length: 15 amino acids.

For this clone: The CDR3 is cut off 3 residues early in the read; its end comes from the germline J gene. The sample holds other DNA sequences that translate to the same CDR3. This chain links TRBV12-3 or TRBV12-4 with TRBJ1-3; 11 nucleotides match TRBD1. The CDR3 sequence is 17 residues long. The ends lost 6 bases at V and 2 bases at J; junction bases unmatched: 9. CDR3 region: CASSRRDRGGPGNTIYF. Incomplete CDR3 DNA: TGTGCCAGCAGCCGTCGGGACAGGGGGGGGCCTGGAAACACC.

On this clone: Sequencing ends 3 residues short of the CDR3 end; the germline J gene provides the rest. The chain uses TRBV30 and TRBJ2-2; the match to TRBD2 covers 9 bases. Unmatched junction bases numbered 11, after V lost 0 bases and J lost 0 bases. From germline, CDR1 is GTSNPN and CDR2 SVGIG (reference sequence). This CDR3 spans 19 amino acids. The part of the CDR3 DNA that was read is TGTGCCTGGAGTGTTTTTATAGGGACTAGCCGCGCGAACACCGGGGAG. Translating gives CAWSVFIGTSRANTGE. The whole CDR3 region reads CAWSVFIGTSRANTGELFF. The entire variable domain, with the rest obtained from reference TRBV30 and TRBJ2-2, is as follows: SQTIHQWPATLVQPVGSPLSLECTVEGTSNPNLYWYRQAAGRGLQLLFYSVGIGQISSEVPQNLSASRPQDRQFILSSKKLLLSDSGFYLCAWSVFIGTSRANTGELFFGEGSRLTVL.

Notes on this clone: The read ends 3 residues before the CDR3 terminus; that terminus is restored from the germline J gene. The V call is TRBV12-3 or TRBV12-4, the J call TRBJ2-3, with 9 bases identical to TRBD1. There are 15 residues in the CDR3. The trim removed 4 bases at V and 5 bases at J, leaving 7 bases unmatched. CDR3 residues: CASSSWTGDGDTQYF. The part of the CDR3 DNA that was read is TGTGCCAGCAGTTCATGGACAGGGGATGGAGATACG.

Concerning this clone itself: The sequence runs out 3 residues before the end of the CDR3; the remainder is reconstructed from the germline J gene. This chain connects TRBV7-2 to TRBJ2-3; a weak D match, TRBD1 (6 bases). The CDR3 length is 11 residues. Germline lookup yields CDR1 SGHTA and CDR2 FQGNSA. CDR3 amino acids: CASGGLKTQYF. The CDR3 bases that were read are TGTGCCAGCGGGGGCCTAAAGACG.

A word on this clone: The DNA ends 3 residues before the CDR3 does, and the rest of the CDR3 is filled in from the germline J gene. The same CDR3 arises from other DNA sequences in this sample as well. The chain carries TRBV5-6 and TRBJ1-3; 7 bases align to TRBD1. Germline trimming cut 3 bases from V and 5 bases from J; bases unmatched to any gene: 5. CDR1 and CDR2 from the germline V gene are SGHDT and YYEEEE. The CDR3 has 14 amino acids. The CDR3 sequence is CASSSQGDRNTIYF. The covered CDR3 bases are TGTGCCAGCAGCTCTCAGGGGGATAGAAACACC. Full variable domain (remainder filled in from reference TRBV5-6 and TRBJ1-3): DAGVTQSPTHLIKTRGQQVTLRCSPKSGHDTVSWYQQALGQGPQFIFQYYEEEERQRGNFPDRFSGHQFPNYSSELNVNALLLGDSALYLCASSSQGDRNTIYFGEGSWLTVV.

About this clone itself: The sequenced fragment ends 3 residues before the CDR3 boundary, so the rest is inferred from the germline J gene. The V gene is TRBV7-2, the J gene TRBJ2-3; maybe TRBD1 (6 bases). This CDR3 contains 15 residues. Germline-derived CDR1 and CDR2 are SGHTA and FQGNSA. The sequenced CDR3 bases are TGTGCCAGCACCCCCGGTTGGGGGCGCGATCAGCCG. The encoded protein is CASTPGWGRDQP. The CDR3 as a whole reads CASTPGWGRDQPQYF. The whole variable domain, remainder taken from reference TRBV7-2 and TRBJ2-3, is GAGVSQSPSNKVTEKGKDVELRCDPISGHTALYWYRQSLGQGLEFLIYFQGNSAPDKSGLPSDRFSAERTGGSVSTLTIQRTQQEDSAVYLCASTPGWGRDQPQYFGPGTRLTVL.

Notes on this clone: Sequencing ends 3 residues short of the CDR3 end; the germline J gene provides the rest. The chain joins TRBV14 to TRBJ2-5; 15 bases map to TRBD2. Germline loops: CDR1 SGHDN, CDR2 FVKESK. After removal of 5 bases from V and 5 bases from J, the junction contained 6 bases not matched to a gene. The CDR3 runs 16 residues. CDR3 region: CASSYPGTSGGETQYF. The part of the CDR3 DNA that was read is TGTGCCAGCAGCTACCCAGGGACTAGCGGGGGGGAGACC.

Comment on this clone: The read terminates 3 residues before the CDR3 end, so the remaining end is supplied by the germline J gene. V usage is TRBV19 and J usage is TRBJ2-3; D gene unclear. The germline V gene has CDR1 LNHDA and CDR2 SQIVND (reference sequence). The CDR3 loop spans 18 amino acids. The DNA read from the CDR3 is TGTGCCAGTAGTACCACCGACCGCGCTGTATATAGCAATCAGCCG. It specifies CASSTTDRAVYSNQP. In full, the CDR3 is CASSTTDRAVYSNQPQYF.

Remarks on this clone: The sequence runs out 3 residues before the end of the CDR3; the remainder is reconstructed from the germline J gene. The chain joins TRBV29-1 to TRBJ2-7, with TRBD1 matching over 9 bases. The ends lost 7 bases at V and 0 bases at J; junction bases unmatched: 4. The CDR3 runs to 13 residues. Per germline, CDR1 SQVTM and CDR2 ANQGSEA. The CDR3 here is CSAAQGASYEQYF. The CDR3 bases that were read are TGCAGCGCGGCACAGGGGGCCTCCTACGAG.

The sequenced part of the CDR3 DNA is TGTGCCAGCGCGCGGCAAGAGACC. The encoded protein is CASARQET. The whole CDR3 protein reads CASARQETQYF. The rearrangement joins TRBV18 to TRBJ2-5, with D unresolved. The sequenced fragment ends 3 residues before the CDR3 boundary, so the rest is inferred from the germline J gene. This CDR3 comprises 11 residues. The V gene lost 8 bases and the J gene lost 2 bases, with 6 bases spanning the gap. The germline CDR1 and CDR2 sequences are KGHSH and LQKENI.

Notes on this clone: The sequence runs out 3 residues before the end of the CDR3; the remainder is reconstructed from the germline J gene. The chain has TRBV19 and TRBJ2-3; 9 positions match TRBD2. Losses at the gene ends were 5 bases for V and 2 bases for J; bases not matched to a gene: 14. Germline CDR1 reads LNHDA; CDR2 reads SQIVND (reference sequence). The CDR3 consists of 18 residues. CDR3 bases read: TGTGCCAGTAGTGTCCTCGCAGCGGGAGGCCTCCTCACAGATACG. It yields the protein CASSVLAAGGLLTDT. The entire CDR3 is CASSVLAAGGLLTDTQYF.

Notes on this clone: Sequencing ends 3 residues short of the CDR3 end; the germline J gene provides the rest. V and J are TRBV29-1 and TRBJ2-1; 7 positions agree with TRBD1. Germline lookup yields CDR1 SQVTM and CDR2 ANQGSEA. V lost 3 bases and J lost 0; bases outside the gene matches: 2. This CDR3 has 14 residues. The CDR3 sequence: CSVEGQPSYNEQFF. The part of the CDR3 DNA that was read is TGCAGCGTTGAGGGACAGCCCTCCTACAATGAG.

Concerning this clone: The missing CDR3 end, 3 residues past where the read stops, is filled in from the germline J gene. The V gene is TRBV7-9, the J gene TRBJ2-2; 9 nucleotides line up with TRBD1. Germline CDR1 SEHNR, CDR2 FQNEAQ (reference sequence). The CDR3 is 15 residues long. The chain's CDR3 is CASSPYGQGTSPLFF. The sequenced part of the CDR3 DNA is TGTGCCAGCAGCCCCTACGGACAGGGGACTTCACCG.